The clone carrying this T cell receptor (beta chain) is a singleton in its sample. Per the original data handling: Amplification of reference gene primers provided the estimated nucleated cell counts. The protocol was immunoSEQ multiplex PCR, while the TCRdb copy is restricted to in-frame clones and leaves out a portion. V and J calls and clone size follow that table, whereas D and trimming were derived from the DNA. Found here are a few hundred thousand clones, approximately 81% of them singletons; the top ten hold 15% to 20%. This specimen belongs to a study of blood T cell repertoires in COVID-19. Study-level background: The United States, Italy and Spain supplied acute and convalescent COVID-19 samples. T cells, B-cell-depleted T cells, or PBMCs supplied cDNA or gDNA.

The CDR3 consists of 14 residues. V was clipped by 4 bases and J by 7 bases, with 16 bases between them. Germline lookup yields CDR1 SEHNR and CDR2 FQNEAQ (reference sequence). This TCR came from a woman over 75 with active or convalescent COVID-19. The V and J genes are TRBV7-9 and TRBJ1-2, with D perhaps matching TRBD1 (6 bases). The specimen sequenced was peripheral blood. CDR3 DNA: TGTGCCAGCAGCTGGACTTTGGGGGCTGGTGGCTACACCTTC. It translates to CASSWTLGAGGYTF.